The 28 T cell receptor beta chains listed next were all sequenced from one sample in a study of response to subunit inactivated influenza vaccine. Each CDR3 protein gets one entry after TCRdb re-called the RT-PCR reads with MiXCR. Here the sample spans 400,000 to 550,000 distinct CDR3 sequences, about 25% being singletons. This sample comprised CD4+ T cells sorted from PBMCs, obtained roughly 5 days after vaccination. The origin of the receptors is a man aged 45-65 years who received an inactivated influenza vaccine.

In its sample, this clonotype was seen a few times. J is TRBJ2-1 and V is TRBV25-1; 8 nucleotides match TRBD1. The trim removed 7 bases at V and 5 bases at J, leaving 4 bases unmatched. CDR3 size: 13 residues. Germline-derived CDR1 and CDR2 are MGHDK and SYGVNS. CDR3 protein: CASTGTGHNEQFF. Here the CDR3 DNA reads TGTGCCAGCACCGGGACAGGACACAATGAGCAGTTCTTC.

This clonotype was found many times. The genes are TRBV19 and TRBJ2-7, with D perhaps being TRBD1 or TRBD2 (5 bases each). This CDR3 is built from 14 residues. CDR1 is LNHDA, CDR2 SQIVND, per germline (reference sequence). Trimming took off 5 bases at V and 0 bases at J, with 11 bases between the two ends. Written as DNA, the CDR3 is TGTGCCAGTAGTGCGTCCGGGGCCTCCTACGAGCAGTACTTC. Residues: CASSASGASYEQYF.

This clonotype was seen repeatedly, ten times or more. The rearrangement joins TRBV6-1 to TRBJ2-1; D is possibly TRBD1 (5 bases). The CDR3 consists of 13 residues. V was pared by 6 bases and J by 7 bases, with 13 bases between. Germline CDR1 MNHNS, CDR2 SASEGT. The CDR3 protein is CASRDWTLNEQFF. CDR3 coding DNA: TGTGCCAGCAGAGACTGGACATTGAATGAGCAGTTCTTC.

This clonotype was observed once. CDR3 sequence: CASTPPVERDSTAFF. CDR3 coding DNA: TGTGCCAGCACCCCCCCGGTGGAGCGGGATTCTACTGCCTTCTTC. The V and J genes are TRBV7-9 and TRBJ2-1; 7 nucleotides align to TRBD2. J was trimmed by 16 bases and V by 7 bases; bases with no gene match: 22. The CDR3 length is 15 residues. Germline V gives CDR1 SEHNR, CDR2 FQNEAQ (reference sequence).

This chain's CDR3 is CASSPTGGSGNTIYF. In DNA form, the CDR3 reads TGTGCCAGCAGTCCGACAGGGGGCTCTGGAAACACCATATATTTT. V is TRBV6-1 and J is TRBJ1-3; 9 bases agree with TRBD1. The CDR3 loop spans 15 amino acids. The germline CDR1 and CDR2 sequences are MNHNS and SASEGT. Trimming cost V 5 bases and J 0 bases; bases outside gene matches: 2.

The DNA for the CDR3 is TGTGCCAGCAGACCCGTAGATGGTCGACTCACTGAAGCTTTCTTT. It is translated as CASRPVDGRLTEAFF. The chain combines TRBV11-2 with TRBJ1-1; D not resolved. The CDR3 runs 15 residues. Trimming removed 6 bases from V and 4 bases from J, with 18 bases in between. From germline, CDR1 is SGHAT and CDR2 FQNNGV. The variable domain in full, completed from reference TRBV11-2 and TRBJ1-1, reads EAGVAQSPRYKIIEKRQSVAFWCNPISGHATLYWYQQILGQGPKLLIQFQNNGVVDDSQLPKDRFSAERLKGVDSTLKIQPAKLEDSAVYLCASRPVDGRLTEAFFGQGTRLTVV.

The chain carries TRBV6-2 or TRBV6-3 and TRBJ2-3; a possible D gene is TRBD1 (6 bases). Germline V lookup: CDR1 MNHEY, CDR2 SVGEGT. This CDR3 has 16 residues. Trimming shortened V by 0 bases and J by 6 bases, and 16 bases separated the two germline ends. CDR3 in amino acids: CASSYSLGHGSDTQYF. CDR3 nucleotides: TGTGCCAGCAGTTACTCGTTGGGACACGGTTCGGATACGCAGTATTTT.

This rearrangement joins TRBV7-9 to TRBJ2-3; TRBD1 matches 8 bases. V dropped 1 base and J dropped 8; count of bases not matched to a gene: 2. CDR1 SEHNR and CDR2 FQNEAQ come from the germline V gene (reference sequence). This CDR3 region has 13 residues. The CDR3 DNA is TGTGCCAGCAGCTTAGAGACAGGGGCTACGCAGTATTTT. Translating gives CASSLETGATQYF.

This clonotype was detected a few times. V is TRBV7-2 and J is TRBJ2-1; 13 positions match TRBD2. The CDR3 consists of 15 residues. J gave up 8 bases and V 6 bases, and 7 bases lay outside the gene matches. Germline loops: CDR1 SGHTA, CDR2 FQGNSA. This CDR3 reads CASRPGLAGIYEQFF. Here the CDR3 DNA reads TGTGCCAGCAGACCGGGACTAGCGGGAATCTATGAGCAGTTCTTC.

The table lists this clonotype with a few counts. The V gene is TRBV5-6, the J gene TRBJ2-7; D ambiguous. This CDR3 contains 13 residues. V was clipped by 4 bases and J by 3 bases, with 11 bases between them. Germline values: CDR1 SGHDT, CDR2 YYEEEE. CDR3 sequence (DNA): TGTGCCAGCAGCCCGGGTAGTCTCTACGAGCAGTACTTC. Encoded protein: CASSPGSLYEQYF. The full variable domain, rest sourced from reference TRBV5-6 and TRBJ2-7, is DAGVTQSPTHLIKTRGQQVTLRCSPKSGHDTVSWYQQALGQGPQFIFQYYEEEERQRGNFPDRFSGHQFPNYSSELNVNALLLGDSALYLCASSPGSLYEQYFGPGTRLTVT.

This chain links TRBV12-3 or TRBV12-4 with TRBJ2-2; no clear D. The V gene lost 5 bases and the J gene lost 6 bases, with 10 bases spanning the gap. CDR3 length: 13 amino acids. CDR3 bases: TGTGCCAGCAGTCGAGCGCAACCCGGGGAGCTGTTTTTT. Translated: CASSRAQPGELFF.

The rearrangement joins TRBV2 to TRBJ2-4, with D maybe TRBD1 (6 bases). V was pared by 5 bases and J by 6 bases, with 14 bases between. Per germline, CDR1 SNHLY and CDR2 FYNNEI. This CDR3 comprises 14 residues. The CDR3 DNA reads TGTGCCAGCAGTCAACAGGGTTCTAGAAACATTCAGTACTTC. Residues: CASSQQGSRNIQYF. The full variable domain, its missing parts supplied by reference TRBV2 and TRBJ2-4, is EPEVTQTPSHQVTQMGQEVILRCVPISNHLYFYWYRQILGQKVEFLVSFYNNEISEKSEIFDDQFSVERPDGSNFTLKIRSTKLEDSAMYFCASSQQGSRNIQYFGAGTRLSVL.

This clonotype was observed a few times. The chain joins TRBV5-1 to TRBJ1-1; D might be TRBD1 (5 bases). The CDR3 is 15 residues long. V lost 0 bases, J lost 4 bases, and 13 bases lay in between. Per the germline V gene, CDR1 is SGHRS and CDR2 is YFSETQ. CDR3 DNA: TGCGCCAGCAGCTTGGGCATTGGGGGTCTCACTGAAGCTTTCTTT. Translation gives CASSLGIGGLTEAFF. The complete variable domain, with remaining parts taken from reference TRBV5-1 and TRBJ1-1, reads KAGVTQTPRYLIKTRGQQVTLSCSPISGHRSVSWYQQTPGQGLQFLFEYFSETQRNKGNFPGRFSGRQFSNSRSEMNVSTLELGDSALYLCASSLGIGGLTEAFFGQGTRLTVV.

The CDR3 DNA reads as TGTGCCATCAGTGGCGGACAGGTCTATGGCTACACCTTC. This gives the protein CAISGGQVYGYTF. This chain uses TRBV10-3 with TRBJ1-2; 7 bases are shared with TRBD1. Per the germline V gene, CDR1 is ENHRY and CDR2 is SYGVKD. CDR3 length equals 13 residues. Losses at the gene ends were 4 bases for V and 4 bases for J; bases not matched to a gene: 3.

The rearrangement links TRBV20-1 to TRBJ1-6; D unclear. Germline loops: CDR1 DFQATT, CDR2 SNEGSKA (reference sequence). The CDR3 extends over 14 amino acids. Trimming cost V 2 bases and J 7 bases, with 12 bases left between them. CDR3 DNA: TGCAGTGCTAGAAGGGATAGAAGCAATTCACCCCTCCACTTT. Protein sequence: CSARRDRSNSPLHF.

This chain joins TRBV2 and TRBJ2-5; D may be TRBD2 (7 bases). Looked up from germline, CDR1 is SNHLY and CDR2 is FYNNEI. V lost 8 bases, J lost 1 base, and 17 bases lay in between. The CDR3 runs to 15 residues. The CDR3 loop reads CASCPLRGPQETQYF. The CDR3 DNA is TGTGCCAGCTGTCCCTTGCGGGGGCCCCAAGAGACCCAGTACTTC.

The rearrangement joins TRBV7-2 to TRBJ1-4; D may be TRBD1 (6 bases). The germline V gene encodes CDR1 SGHTA and CDR2 FQGNSA. The CDR3 extends over 14 amino acids. V gave up 5 bases and J gave up 7 bases, with 14 bases separating them. The CDR3 DNA is TGTGCCAGCAGCCCACAGGGCGGTGCTGAAAAACTGTTTTTT. It specifies CASSPQGGAEKLFF.

This clonotype came up many times. The CDR3 DNA reads TGTGCCAGCAGCAACACCCGGACAGGGGGAACCTATGGCTACACCTTC. Protein: CASSNTRTGGTYGYTF. The chain combines TRBV7-2 with TRBJ1-2; 10 bases map to TRBD1. The CDR3 has 16 residues. From germline, CDR1 is SGHTA and CDR2 FQGNSA. J gave up 4 bases and V 5 bases, and 10 bases lay outside the gene matches. The whole variable domain, remainder taken from reference TRBV7-2 and TRBJ1-2, is GAGVSQSPSNKVTEKGKDVELRCDPISGHTALYWYRQSLGQGLEFLIYFQGNSAPDKSGLPSDRFSAERTGGSVSTLTIQRTQQEDSAVYLCASSNTRTGGTYGYTFGSGTRLTVV.

This clonotype was recorded many times. V usage is TRBV5-1 and J usage is TRBJ2-1; D is ambiguous. This CDR3 is 12 amino acids long. CDR1 and CDR2 from the germline V gene are SGHRS and YFSETQ. The germline V and J ends were trimmed by 0 bases and 9 bases, with 7 bases remaining between them. CDR3 amino acids: CASSLAYGEQFF. DNA for the CDR3: TGCGCCAGCAGCTTGGCCTATGGTGAGCAGTTCTTC.

This clonotype was recorded many times. V is TRBV20-1 and J is TRBJ2-1; D is possibly TRBD2 (7 bases). V gave up 5 bases and J gave up 3 bases, with 17 bases separating them. From germline, CDR1 is DFQATT and CDR2 SNEGSKA (reference sequence). CDR3 length equals 15 residues. The CDR3 nucleotides are TGCAGTGCTGGGGGGGCTAGCGGAATCTACAATGAGCAGTTCTTC. Translated, it gives CSAGGASGIYNEQFF.

V and J are TRBV15 and TRBJ2-7; TRBD1 is a possible D gene (6 bases). The V end was cut by 3 bases, the J end by 5 bases, with 14 bases between. The germline CDR1 and CDR2 sequences are LNHNV and YYDKDF (reference sequence). This CDR3 is built from 14 residues. Here the CDR3 reads CATSSRLGGNEQYF. The DNA for the CDR3 is TGTGCCACCAGCAGTCGCTTAGGGGGTAACGAGCAGTACTTC.

This clonotype was counted a single time. CDR3 nucleotide sequence: TGTGCCAGCAGCCAAGCCCCCCAGGATACGCAGTATTTT. It encodes CASSQAPQDTQYF. The V and J genes are TRBV3-1 and TRBJ2-3; D unresolved. The CDR3 is 13 residues long. CDR1 and CDR2 (germline): LGHDT, YNNKEL (reference sequence). Trimming pared 1 base from V and 6 bases from J, leaving 8 bases between.

This chain uses TRBV15 with TRBJ2-3; no clear D gene. CDR3 length: 14 amino acids. Germline assignment: CDR1 LNHNV and CDR2 YYDKDF (reference sequence). Deletions cut 2 bases from V and 6 bases from J, with 12 bases between. CDR3 nucleotides: TGTGCCACCAGCAGACGGTACGGGCTGGATACGCAGTATTTT. It yields the protein CATSRRYGLDTQYF.

The chain recombines TRBV5-1 with TRBJ2-3; TRBD1 agrees at 7 bases. There are 14 residues in the CDR3. The V gene end was trimmed by 4 bases and the J gene end by 5 bases; junction bases not matched to a gene: 7. Per germline, CDR1 SGHRS and CDR2 YFSETQ. The CDR3 spells CASSGAAGGDTQYF. Written as DNA, the CDR3 is TGCGCCAGCAGCGGAGCAGCAGGGGGAGATACGCAGTATTTT.

This chain uses TRBV9 with TRBJ2-1, with D maybe TRBD2 (6 bases). Germline CDR1 is SGDLS and CDR2 is YYNGEE. The CDR3 spans 15 residues. The V end was cut by 0 bases, the J end by 1 base, with 8 bases between. The CDR3 sequence is CASSVAAGSYNEQFF. Written as DNA, the CDR3 is TGTGCCAGCAGCGTAGCGGCGGGGTCCTACAATGAGCAGTTCTTC.

The chain carries TRBV7-2 and TRBJ2-3; no reliable D call. Looked up from germline, CDR1 is SGHTA and CDR2 is FQGNSA. This CDR3 comprises 15 residues. V gave up 5 bases and J gave up 2 bases, with 14 bases separating them. CDR3 loop: CASSPSWTLTDTQYF. The CDR3 DNA reads as TGTGCCAGCAGCCCTAGTTGGACCCTCACAGATACGCAGTATTTT.

J is TRBJ1-4 and V is TRBV20-1, with D uncertain. V was trimmed by 0 bases and J by 3 bases, leaving 8 bases between them. CDR3 size: 14 residues. Germline V gene sequence: CDR1 DFQATT, CDR2 SNEGSKA (reference sequence). CDR3 amino acids: CSAREGSSNEKLFF. The CDR3 bases are TGCAGTGCTAGAGAAGGCAGCTCTAATGAAAAACTGTTTTTT.

In this sample, this clonotype turned up a few times. The chain is built from TRBV29-1 and TRBJ1-1; 8 bases match TRBD1. The length of the CDR3 is 13 residues. Germline values: CDR1 SQVTM, CDR2 ANQGSEA. V lost 6 bases, J lost 11 bases, and 14 bases stayed unmatched. The CDR3: CSVLRTGSLGAFF. CDR3 DNA: TGCAGCGTCCTGCGGACAGGGAGCCTTGGGGCTTTCTTT.